The following is a T cell receptor (beta chain) sequence with its context. The antigen remains unidentified. This entry belongs to a study of a mutant IDH1 vaccine in newly diagnosed glioma. Time point described: week 5, during vaccination. In every dose of vaccine, 300 ug of mutant IDH1 20-mer peptide was given alongside topical imiquimod. The CDR3 extends over 15 amino acids. CDR1 and CDR2 (germline): SGHVS, FNYEAQ. Trimming cost V 5 bases and J 0 bases, with 14 bases left between them. Sequencing was performed with immunoSEQ multiplex PCR; in TCRdb, only in-frame clones are kept and a portion is missing. The table records 30,000 to 35,000 clones, about 56% of them present only once.

This receptor was identified in a woman aged 18 to 35 with glioma. The material sequenced was PBMCs, taken from a glioma patient whose treatment included an IDH1 peptide vaccine. V usage is TRBV7-6 and J usage is TRBJ2-7, with D maybe TRBD2 (6 bases). The CDR3, as DNA: TGTGCCAGCAGCCAGCACGGGGGAGACTCCTACGAGCAGTACTTC. Translation gives CASSQHGGDSYEQYF.